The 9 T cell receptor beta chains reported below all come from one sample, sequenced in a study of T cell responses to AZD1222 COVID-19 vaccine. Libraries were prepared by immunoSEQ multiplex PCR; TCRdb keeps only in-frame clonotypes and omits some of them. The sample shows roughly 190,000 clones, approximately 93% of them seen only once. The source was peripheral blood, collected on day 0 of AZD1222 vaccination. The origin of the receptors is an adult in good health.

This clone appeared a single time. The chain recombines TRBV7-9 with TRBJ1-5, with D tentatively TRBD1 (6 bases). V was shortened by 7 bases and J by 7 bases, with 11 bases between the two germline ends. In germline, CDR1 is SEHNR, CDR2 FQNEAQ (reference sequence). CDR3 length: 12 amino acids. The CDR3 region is CASNEGGQPQHF. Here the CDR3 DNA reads TGTGCCAGCAACGAGGGGGGACAGCCCCAGCATTTT.

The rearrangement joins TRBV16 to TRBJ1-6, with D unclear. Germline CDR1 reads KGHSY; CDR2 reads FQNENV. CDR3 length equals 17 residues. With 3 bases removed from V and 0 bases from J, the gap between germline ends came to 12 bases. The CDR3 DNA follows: TGTGCCAGCAGCCAGCAGCCTCTCGGCTCCTATAATTCACCCCTCCACTTT. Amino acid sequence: CASSQQPLGSYNSPLHF.

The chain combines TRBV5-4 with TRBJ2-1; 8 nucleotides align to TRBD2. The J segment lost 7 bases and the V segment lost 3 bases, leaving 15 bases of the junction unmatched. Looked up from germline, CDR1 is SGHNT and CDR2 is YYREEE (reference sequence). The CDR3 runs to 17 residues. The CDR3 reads CASSSHPRAGGVNEQFF. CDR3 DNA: TGTGCCAGCAGCTCACACCCCCGCGCGGGAGGAGTGAATGAGCAGTTCTTC.

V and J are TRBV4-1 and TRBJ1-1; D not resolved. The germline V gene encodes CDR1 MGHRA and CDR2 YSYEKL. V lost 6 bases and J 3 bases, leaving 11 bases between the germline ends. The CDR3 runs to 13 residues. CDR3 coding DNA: TGCGCCAGCAGGCATTTCCAGGACACTGAAGCTTTCTTT. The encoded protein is CASRHFQDTEAFF.

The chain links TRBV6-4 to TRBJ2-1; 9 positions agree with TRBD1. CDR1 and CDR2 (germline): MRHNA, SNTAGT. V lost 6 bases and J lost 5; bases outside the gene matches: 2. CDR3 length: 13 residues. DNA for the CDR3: TGTGCCAGCAGGAGGGACAGGGACAATGAGCAGTTCTTC. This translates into CASRRDRDNEQFF.

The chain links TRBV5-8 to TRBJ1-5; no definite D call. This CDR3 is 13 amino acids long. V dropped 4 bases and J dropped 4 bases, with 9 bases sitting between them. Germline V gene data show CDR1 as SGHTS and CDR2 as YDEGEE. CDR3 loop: CASSPWINQPQHF. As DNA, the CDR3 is TGTGCCAGCAGCCCCTGGATTAATCAGCCCCAGCATTTT.

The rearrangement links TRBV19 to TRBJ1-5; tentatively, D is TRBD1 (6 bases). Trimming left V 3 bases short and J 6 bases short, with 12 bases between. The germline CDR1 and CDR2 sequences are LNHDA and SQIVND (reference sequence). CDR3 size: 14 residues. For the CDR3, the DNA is TGTGCCAGTAGTATGGAAGGGGGGGGTCAGCCCCAGCATTTT. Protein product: CASSMEGGGQPQHF.

The CDR3 bases are TGCGCCAGCAGCCAAGTAGGGAACATTTACGAGCAGTACTTC. It is translated as CASSQVGNIYEQYF. V gene TRBV4-1 combines with J gene TRBJ2-7; D not resolved. The CDR3 extends over 14 amino acids. Per the germline V gene, CDR1 is MGHRA and CDR2 is YSYEKL. With 1 base removed from V and 4 bases from J, the gap between germline ends came to 11 bases.

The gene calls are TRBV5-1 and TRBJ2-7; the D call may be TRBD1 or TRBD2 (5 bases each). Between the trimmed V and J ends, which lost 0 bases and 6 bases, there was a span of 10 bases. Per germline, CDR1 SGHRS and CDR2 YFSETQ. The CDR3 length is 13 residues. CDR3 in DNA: TGCGCCAGCAGCTTGGGGGACGTGCTCGAGCAGTACTTC. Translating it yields CASSLGDVLEQYF.